Listed below are T cell receptor beta chains from one sample, sequenced in a study of graft-versus-host responses after intestinal transplantation. For these TCRs, the target antigens are not known. TCRdb keeps only in-frame clones here, not all; method: immunoSEQ multiplex PCR. Of about 81,000 clones listed, around nine tenths are singletons. The sequencing used unstimulated CD4+ T cells sorted from spleen or lymph node cells, collected before intestinal transplant. These TCRs come from a human donor who received an intestinal transplant. The conserved cysteine and the conserved F or W are not part of the CDR3 here. The order of the fields is J gene, V gene, CDR3 protein.

TRBJ2-7 | TRBV27 | ASSLMGTGTYEQY
TRBJ1-6 | TRBV11-2 | ASSPSLTPSSYNSPLH
TRBJ2-1 | TRBV27 | ASSTGDRHNEQF
TRBJ1-5 | TRBV7-9 | ASRIGQGALLQNQPQH
TRBJ2-7 | TRBV11-2 | ASSLEAGRLYEQY
TRBJ2-1 | TRBV2 | ASSGVNEQF
TRBJ1-3 | TRBV7-3 | ASSLSYLDTIY
TRBJ1-4 | TRBV28 | ASSLSVLNEKLF
TRBJ2-5 | TRBV11-2 | ASSLATSKTQY
TRBJ1-3 | TRBV9 | ASSVASQGNTIY
TRBJ1-2 | TRBV4-1 | ASSLAQGQYGYT
TRBJ1-2 | TRBV7-2 | ASSLVSHRGNYGYT
TRBJ2-3 | TRBV5-1 | ASSPLSGSSTDTQY
TRBJ2-1 | TRBV5-6 | ASSPPGTSYNEQF
TRBJ2-3 | TRBV19 | ALSHTSTDTQY
TRBJ2-5 | TRBV5-1 | ASKRVGTTQETQY
TRBJ2-1 | TRBV2 | ASRIGTSGGEQF
TRBJ1-2 | TRBV6-1 | ASSGQAIGGYT
TRBJ1-1 | TRBV7-9 | ASRLVPGKAF
TRBJ2-7 | TRBV2 | ASSTARTYEQY
TRBJ2-7 | TRBV2 | ASSGQSLSRKQY
TRBJ2-4 | TRBV2 | ASRADGQGAIQY
TRBJ2-2 | TRBV19 | ASSIGTGLTGELF
TRBJ2-2 | TRBV27 | ASSVQGNGELF
TRBJ1-2 | TRBV5-4 | ASSLGAGANYGYT
TRBJ2-1 | TRBV5-1 | ASSLASGDYNEQF
TRBJ1-6 | TRBV6-1 | ASSEGANSPLH
TRBJ1-1 | TRBV7-2 | ASSLDWGVQGTEAF
TRBJ1-1 | TRBV9 | ASSAQGGTEAF
TRBJ2-2 | TRBV9 | ASSVDAGFANTGELF
TRBJ2-5 | TRBV5-1 | ASSHWRRGRYQETQY
TRBJ1-1 | TRBV21-1 | ASSLGRGLNTEAF
TRBJ1-2 | TRBV6-5 | ASSAGTESHYGYT
TRBJ2-2 | TRBV30 | AWIRQANTGELF
TRBJ2-3 | TRBV29-1 | SVERGPRDTQY
TRBJ2-4 | TRBV15 | ATSRPGNIQY
TRBJ2-7 | TRBV6-1 | AGGPLYEQY
TRBJ2-3 | TRBV4-1 | ASSQDGAGGRTDTQY
TRBJ1-2 | TRBV6-1 | ASSEGGSRYGYT
TRBJ2-3 | TRBV6-1 | ASSRGGKADTQY
TRBJ2-5 | TRBV15 | ATSRGTLGGETQY
TRBJ2-1 | TRBV5-3 | ARSHPGHYGETDNEQF
TRBJ2-7 | TRBV19 | ASSIQREWYEQY
TRBJ2-7 | TRBV28 | ASSSPGTDTYEQY
TRBJ2-2 | TRBV27 | ASSIVLAGGPGELF
TRBJ2-6 | TRBV2 | ATTTSPRSGANVLT
TRBJ2-1 | TRBV5-1 | ASGAANEQF
TRBJ2-3 | TRBV2 | ASSLSQRGLPDTQY
TRBJ2-1 | TRBV7-8 | ASTTRTGGGRNEQF
TRBJ2-1 | TRBV2 | ASSGIGLAGEGEQF
TRBJ2-1 | TRBV10-2 | ASRSLAGGRNEQF
TRBJ1-2 | TRBV27 | ASSRTGGGYT
TRBJ2-2 | TRBV7-6 | ASSLAGHNTGELF
TRBJ2-7 | TRBV18 | ASFSDRDRAYEQY
TRBJ2-1 | TRBV25-1 | ASSGTSGVAYNEQF
TRBJ1-2 | TRBV6-5 | ATSPKQSYGYT
TRBJ2-7 | TRBV6-5 | ASSYRGQGLYEQY
TRBJ1-1 | TRBV7-2 | ASIPPPTVNTEAF
TRBJ2-3 | TRBV30 | AWSYSGGTDTQY
TRBJ2-7 | TRBV28 | ASSWGQGEQY